The 31 T cell receptor beta chains reported below all come from one sample, sequenced in a study of monozygotic twins with inflammatory bowel disease. TCRdb reprocessed the 5' RACE reads and keeps a single row for each CDR3 protein, giving no DNA. In total, the table holds over 110,000 distinct CDR3 sequences. The sample comprised blood. The origin of the receptors is a human donor with ulcerative colitis or Crohn's disease, or a healthy co-twin of an affected twin (not recorded which).

The gene calls are TRBV5-5 and TRBJ2-2. CDR1 and CDR2 (germline): SGHKS, YYEKEE (reference sequence). The CDR3 has 14 residues. This CDR3 reads CASSSVLSPGELFF.

The gene calls are TRBV4-2 and TRBJ2-3; lacking DNA, the TRBD1 call made by TCRdb goes unchecked. Per the germline V gene, CDR1 is LGHNA and CDR2 is YNFKEQ. CDR3 length: 17 residues. The CDR3 here is CASSQRSGTGSTDTQYF.

The chain uses TRBV6-2 or TRBV6-3 and TRBJ2-1; TCRdb names TRBD2, which stays unverified in the absence of DNA. CDR3 length: 15 amino acids. Germline CDR1 reads MNHEY; CDR2 reads SVGEGT. The chain's CDR3 is CASSPGLRPYNEQFF.

The rearrangement uses TRBV7-9 and TRBJ2-3; TCRdb calls TRBD1, which cannot be checked without DNA. The CDR3 covers 17 residues. Germline V gene data show CDR1 as SEHNR and CDR2 as FQNEAQ (reference sequence). The CDR3 loop is CASSPGWGTYHTDTQYF.

The chain employs TRBV20-1 and TRBJ2-7; as DNA is missing, the TRBD1 call by TCRdb cannot be tested. The length of the CDR3 is 15 residues. Germline V gene data show CDR1 as DFQATT and CDR2 as SNEGSKA (reference sequence). This CDR3 reads CSASPLLRQGTEQYF.

This chain connects TRBV10-3 to TRBJ2-3; TCRdb's D gene call, TRBD1, goes unchecked for lack of DNA. The germline CDR1 and CDR2 sequences are ENHRY and SYGVKD. This CDR3 comprises 13 residues. The chain's CDR3 is CAISARGTDTQYF.

The chain couples TRBV20-1 to TRBJ2-7; TCRdb's assignment of TRBD1 cannot be checked, as there is no DNA. The CDR3 runs 12 residues. The germline CDR1 and CDR2 sequences are DFQATT and SNEGSKA (reference sequence). CDR3 sequence: CSSDSLTYEQYF.

V gene TRBV4-3 combines with J gene TRBJ1-2; absent DNA, TCRdb's TRBD1 call cannot be checked. Germline CDR1 and CDR2: LGHNA and YSLEER. The CDR3 covers 14 residues. CDR3 protein: CASSPQTGRYGYTF.

This chain uses TRBV18 with TRBJ2-1; TCRdb gives TRBD1 as the D gene, but with no DNA this cannot be confirmed. The germline gives CDR1 KGHSH, CDR2 LQKENI. There are 15 residues in the CDR3. The CDR3 spells CASSSTGTGDGEQFF.

This chain links TRBV7-3 with TRBJ1-6. Germline loops: CDR1 SGHTA, CDR2 FQGTGA. The CDR3 has 15 residues. This CDR3 reads CASSFSIDGNSPLHF.

The gene calls are TRBV20-1 and TRBJ1-6. CDR3 size: 12 residues. Germline assignment: CDR1 DFQATT and CDR2 SNEGSKA (reference sequence). The CDR3 spells CSASDRNSPLHF.

The V and J genes are TRBV20-1 and TRBJ2-1; TCRdb lists TRBD2, though no DNA is available to test this call. Germline CDR1 reads DFQATT; CDR2 reads SNEGSKA (reference sequence). This CDR3 region has 18 residues. CDR3: CSASGSSGGPETYNEQFF.

This rearrangement joins TRBV5-1 to TRBJ2-1. The germline V gene has CDR1 SGHRS and CDR2 YFSETQ. The CDR3 is 15 amino acids. CDR3 in amino acids: CASQESYTSYNEQFF.

The genes are TRBV20-1 and TRBJ1-2; the D call from TCRdb, TRBD1, cannot be confirmed without DNA. Germline V CDR1 and CDR2: DFQATT, SNEGSKA (reference sequence). The length of the CDR3 is 14 residues. The CDR3 protein is CSARAGEGAIGYTF.

The genes are TRBV11-1 and TRBJ2-3; TCRdb returns TRBD1, unconfirmable since there is no DNA. The CDR3 spans 16 residues. Germline CDR1 reads SGHAT; CDR2 reads FQDESV (reference sequence). CDR3 region: CASSQEGTGLADTQYF.

The chain carries TRBV7-9 and TRBJ1-2; TCRdb proposes TRBD1, but this gene call is untestable without DNA. The CDR3 extends over 16 amino acids. Germline V CDR1 and CDR2: SEHNR, FQNEAQ (reference sequence). CDR3 in amino acids: CASSPTGTAKNYGYTF.

The gene calls are TRBV10-3 and TRBJ2-1. This CDR3 is 15 amino acids long. The germline CDR1 and CDR2 sequences are ENHRY and SYGVKD. The CDR3 here is CAISGSSTTYNEQFF.

The J gene is TRBJ1-5, the V gene TRBV5-1. Per the germline V gene, CDR1 is SGHRS and CDR2 is YFSETQ. CDR3 size: 15 residues. CDR3 region: CASSLDYRDNQPQHF.

This chain links TRBV5-1 with TRBJ2-7; TCRdb reports TRBD1, a call that lacks DNA to check it against. Germline lookup yields CDR1 SGHRS and CDR2 YFSETQ. The CDR3 is made up of 14 amino acids. The CDR3 protein is CASSPGTGALEQYF. The full variable domain, rest sourced from reference TRBV5-1 and TRBJ2-7, is KAGVTQTPRYLIKTRGQQVTLSCSPISGHRSVSWYQQTPGQGLQFLFEYFSETQRNKGNFPGRFSGRQFSNSRSEMNVSTLELGDSALYLCASSPGTGALEQYFGPGTRLTVT.

The chain is built from TRBV12-3 or TRBV12-4 and TRBJ1-4. This CDR3 spans 14 amino acids. This chain's CDR3 is CASSLYSANEKLFF.

This sequence joins TRBV5-1 and TRBJ2-7; the D gene TCRdb calls, TRBD1, cannot be checked with no DNA. The CDR3 runs 14 residues. Looked up from germline, CDR1 is SGHRS and CDR2 is YFSETQ. CDR3 region: CASSSRGSDYEQYF.

This rearrangement joins TRBV5-1 to TRBJ2-1; absent DNA, TCRdb's TRBD2 call cannot be checked. The CDR3 sequence is 17 residues long. Germline V CDR1 and CDR2: SGHRS, YFSETQ. CDR3 region: CASSSRLAGGSYNEQFF.

CDR3 sequence: CASSDGSGQTYEQYF. The rearrangement links TRBV6-1 to TRBJ2-7; TCRdb's D gene call, TRBD1, goes unchecked for lack of DNA. Germline lookup yields CDR1 MNHNS and CDR2 SASEGT. CDR3 length equals 15 residues.

The chain uses TRBV29-1 and TRBJ2-3; checking the TCRdb D call of TRBD1 is not possible without DNA. Germline CDR1 and CDR2: SQVTM and ANQGSEA. The CDR3 has 14 residues. The CDR3: CSVAPRLGDAAPYF.

This chain joins TRBV18 and TRBJ2-3; the D call of TRBD2 rests on TCRdb alone, since no DNA is present to check it. The germline V gene encodes CDR1 KGHSH and CDR2 LQKENI. The CDR3 totals 18 residues. The CDR3 loop is CASSPGLAGVIYTDTQYF.

The chain employs TRBV7-2 and TRBJ2-7; TCRdb's D call, TRBD2, is unchecked because there is no DNA. The germline V gene encodes CDR1 SGHTA and CDR2 FQGNSA. The CDR3 totals 15 residues. This chain's CDR3 is CASSPDGTPQREQYF.

V is TRBV2 and J is TRBJ1-1; the TRBD1 assignment by TCRdb is unverifiable without DNA. CDR1 is SNHLY and CDR2 is FYNNEI in the germline V gene. The CDR3 is 14 residues long. CDR3 in amino acids: CASDHGQGDTEAFF.

In terms of frequency, this clonotype is medium-sized. This rearrangement joins TRBV12-3 or TRBV12-4 to TRBJ2-2. The CDR3 sequence is 14 residues long. The CDR3 sequence: CASSDPMDAGELFF.

CDR3 residues: CSARLTGGAGEKLFF. This chain connects TRBV20-1 to TRBJ1-4; checking the TCRdb D call of TRBD1 is not possible without DNA. Germline V gene sequence: CDR1 DFQATT, CDR2 SNEGSKA (reference sequence). The CDR3 length is 15 residues.

The rearrangement links TRBV15 to TRBJ2-7; with no DNA, the TCRdb D assignment of TRBD1 cannot be verified. From germline, CDR1 is LNHNV and CDR2 YYDKDF (reference sequence). The CDR3 extends over 19 amino acids. The CDR3 region is CATSRDKGWGTGNTYEQYF.

CDR3 residues: CASSPMLADTYEQYF. The genes are TRBV6-1 and TRBJ2-7; TCRdb selects TRBD2, and the lack of DNA leaves this call unchecked. CDR3 length equals 15 residues. Germline CDR1 is MNHNS and CDR2 is SASEGT.